This is a list of T cell receptor beta chains from one sample in a study of blood T cell repertoires in COVID-19. The method was immunoSEQ multiplex PCR; TCRdb's version includes in-frame clones alone and lacks a portion of them. The repertoire holds hundreds of thousands of clones, with approximately 82% as singletons. Sequenced material: PBMCs or T cells enriched from blood (not recorded which). The origin of the receptors is a man in his forties who had been exposed to COVID-19. CDR3s include the opening cysteine and the closing phenylalanine or tryptophan. A D gene is named only where the DNA matches it firmly. The size entry is marked missing in some rows and otherwise reads once, few, many or a size class.

TRBJ2-7 TRBD2 TRBV6-6 . TGTGCCAGCACGCCCAGGGGCGGGGGGACCTACGAGCAGTACTTC CASTPRGGGTYEQYF
TRBJ1-1 TRBD1 TRBV5-1 . TGCGCCAGCGCCCGCCAGGGGGTGAACACTGAAGCTTTCTTT CASARQGVNTEAFF
TRBJ2-2 TRBD1 TRBV5-5 . TGTGCCAGCAGCTTGGCTGGACAGGGTCCTCACACTCTCACCGGGGAGCTGTTTTTT CASSLAGQGPHTLTGELFF
TRBJ1-2 . TRBV19 . TGTGCCAGTAGCGGGACTTACTATGGCTACACCTTC CASSGTYYGYTF
TRBJ2-2 . TRBV30 . TGTGCCTGGAGTGTAGTGGACACAGAGAAGTTTAACACCGGGGAGCTGTTTTTT CAWSVVDTEKFNTGELFF
TRBJ2-5 TRBD1 TRBV23-1 . TGCGCCAGCAGTCCACTGGGACAGGGGAGGGAAAGGGAGACCCAGTACTTC CASSPLGQGRERETQYF
TRBJ1-2 TRBD1 TRBV19 . TGTGCCAGTAGTGTTCCGGGACAGGGATACTATGGCTACACCTTC CASSVPGQGYYGYTF
TRBJ2-4 TRBD1 TRBV27 . TGTGCCAGCGGGACAGGGGTCAAAAACATTCAGTACTTC CASGTGVKNIQYF
TRBJ2-3 . TRBV20-1 . TGCAGTGCTAGTTTTGGGCTGCTAGATACGCAGTATTTT CSASFGLLDTQYF
TRBJ2-5 . TRBV7-9 . TGTGCCAGCAGCTTAGGCGGGACAGCCCAAGAGACCCAGTACTTC CASSLGGTAQETQYF
TRBJ2-7 . TRBV12-3/TRBV12-4 . TGTGCCAGCACGAGGAGTCCCTACGAGCAGTACTTC CASTRSPYEQYF
TRBJ2-1 . TRBV7-2 . TGTGCCAGCACCTTCCAGGCTTACTCCTACAATGAGCAGTTCTTC CASTFQAYSYNEQFF
TRBJ1-6 TRBD1 TRBV30 . TGTGCCTGGAGCGTCCCGGGACAGCCTAATTCACCCCTCCACTTT CAWSVPGQPNSPLHF
TRBJ2-5 . TRBV30 . TGTGCCTGGAGTAGGGCGGGCCAAGAGACCCAGTACTTC CAWSRAGQETQYF
TRBJ1-5 . TRBV24-1 . TGTGCCACCAGTGATTTAATAACGGGGCAGCCCCAGCATTTT CATSDLITGQPQHF
TRBJ1-6 . TRBV9 . TGTGCCAGCAACTATGATGCCTCCTATAATTCACCCCTCCACTTT CASNYDASYNSPLHF
TRBJ2-7 TRBD2 TRBV4-2 . TGTGCCAGCAGCCAAGGGGGACTAGGAGGCGAGCAGTACTTC CASSQGGLGGEQYF
TRBJ2-7 . TRBV5-6 . TGTGCCAGCAGCTCCCGTGCATATTTACCGGGGGAGCAGTACTTC CASSSRAYLPGEQYF
TRBJ1-4 TRBD1 TRBV3-1/TRBV3-2 . TGTGCCAGCAGCCAAGTCGCCACAGGGGCCTATGAAAAACTGTTTTTT CASSQVATGAYEKLFF
TRBJ2-7 TRBD1 TRBV27 few TGTGCCAGCAGCCCCAGTGGGACAGCCCGCCTTGGAGTCCACGAGCAGTACTTC CASSPSGTARLGVHEQYF
TRBJ2-4 . TRBV18 few TGTGCCAGCTCACCCCGTGTCGCCAAAAACATTCAGTACTTC CASSPRVAKNIQYF
TRBJ1-1 . TRBV4-1 . TGCGCCAGCAGCCAAGAAGCGGGACAGAACACTGAAGCTTTCTTT CASSQEAGQNTEAFF
TRBJ1-2 . TRBV7-2 . TGTGCCAGCAGCTTAGTCGACAGCTATGGCTACACCTTC CASSLVDSYGYTF
TRBJ1-1 . TRBV5-8 once TGTGCCAGCAGCTTGGCCGGATTCCGCAGGGAAGCTTTCTTT CASSLAGFRREAFF
TRBJ2-3 TRBD2 TRBV25-1 once TGTGCCAGCAGCGGTAGCGGGAGTGATACGCAGTATTTT CASSGSGSDTQYF
TRBJ2-7 . TRBV28 . TGTGCCAGCATCACTTTCCCGTCGCCCCGGGGAAACTACGAGCAGTACTTC CASITFPSPRGNYEQYF
TRBJ2-7 . TRBV2 few TGTGCCAGCAGCCCCGACTTGAACGAGCAGTACTTC CASSPDLNEQYF
TRBJ2-1 TRBD2 TRBV6-5 . TGTGCCAGCAGAGTGACTAGCGGGCCCACTAATGAGCAGTTCTTC CASRVTSGPTNEQFF
TRBJ2-7 . TRBV30 few TGTGCCTTAGTCTCGGGATACGAGCAGTACTTC CALVSGYEQYF
TRBJ1-3 TRBD1 TRBV12-3/TRBV12-4 . TGTGCCAGCATCATGACAGGGGGAAACACCATATATTTT CASIMTGGNTIYF
TRBJ1-3 . TRBV5-1 . TGCGCCAGCAGCCAGGAACCGAAAGGAGGAAACACCATATATTTT CASSQEPKGGNTIYF